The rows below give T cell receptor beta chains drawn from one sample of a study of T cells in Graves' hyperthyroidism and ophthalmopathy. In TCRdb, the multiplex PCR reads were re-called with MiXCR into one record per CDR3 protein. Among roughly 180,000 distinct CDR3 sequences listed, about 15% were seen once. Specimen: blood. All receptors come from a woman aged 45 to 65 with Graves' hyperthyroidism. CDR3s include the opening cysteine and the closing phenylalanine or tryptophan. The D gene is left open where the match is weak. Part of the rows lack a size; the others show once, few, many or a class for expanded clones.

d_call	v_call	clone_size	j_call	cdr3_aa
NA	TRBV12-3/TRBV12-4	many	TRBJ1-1	CASSHPGTQAFF
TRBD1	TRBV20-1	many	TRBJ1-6	CSARDRGNNSPLHF
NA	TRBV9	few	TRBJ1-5	CASSVEGGKQPQHF
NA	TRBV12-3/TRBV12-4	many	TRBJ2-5	CASSPRSRGQETQYF
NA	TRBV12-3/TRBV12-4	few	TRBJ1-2	CASRPTSNYGYTF
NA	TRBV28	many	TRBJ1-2	CASSLLGFRAYGYTF
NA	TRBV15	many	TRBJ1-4	CATSEGGAGEKLFF
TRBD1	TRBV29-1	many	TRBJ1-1	CSVDRQGKVFF
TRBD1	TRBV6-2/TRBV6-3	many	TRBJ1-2	CASSYSGTGPNYGYTF
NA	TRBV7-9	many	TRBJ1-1	CASSTPRGTEAFF
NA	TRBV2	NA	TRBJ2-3	CASSEGAVRSSDTQYF
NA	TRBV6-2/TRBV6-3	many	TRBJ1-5	CASSYGPNQPQHF
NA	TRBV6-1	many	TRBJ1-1	CASSERVRRGTEAFF
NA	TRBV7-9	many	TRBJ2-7	CASSLGSSGTEQYF
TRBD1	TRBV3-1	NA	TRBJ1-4	CASSPGTGGKPSNEKLFF
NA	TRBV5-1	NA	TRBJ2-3	CASSLEGMADTQYF
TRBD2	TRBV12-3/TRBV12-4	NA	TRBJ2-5	CASSSWTSGKETQYF
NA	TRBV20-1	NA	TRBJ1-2	CSTRWTQARALGGGYTF
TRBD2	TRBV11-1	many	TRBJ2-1	CASSWTSGGADEQFF
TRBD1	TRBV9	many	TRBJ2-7	CASSVEGARGVQYF
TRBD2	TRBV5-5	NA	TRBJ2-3	CASSLTPRGDTDTQYF
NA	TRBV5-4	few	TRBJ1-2	CASSPLQGYYGYTF
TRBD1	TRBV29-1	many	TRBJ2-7	CSARSPTGPSTYEQYF
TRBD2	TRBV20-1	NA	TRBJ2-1	CSARSLAGESYNEQFF
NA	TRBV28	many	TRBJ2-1	CATYRVPNEQFF
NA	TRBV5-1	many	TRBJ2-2	CASSLEGGPNTGELFF